The sequence of this TCR beta chain was determined in a study of OX40 agonist ivuxolimab in advanced cancers. Libraries were prepared by immunoSEQ multiplex PCR; TCRdb keeps only in-frame clonotypes and omits some of them. The sample carries 50,000 or so clones, around 93% recorded once. Trimming removed 10 bases from V and 1 base from J, with 10 bases in between. This CDR3 region has 13 residues. CDR1 and CDR2 from the germline V gene are LNHDA and SQIVND (reference sequence). The sequencing here drew on CD4+ or CD8+ T cells sorted from blood, taken in a trial of the OX40 agonist ivuxolimab. This chain connects TRBV19 to TRBJ2-2; D gene unclear. The sequence derives from an adult with an advanced solid tumor such as melanoma, head and neck, liver or kidney cancer. In DNA form, the CDR3 reads TGTGCCATCCGGCCTGAGAACACCGGGGAGCTGTTTTTT. This translates into CAIRPENTGELFF.